This T cell receptor (beta chain) was documented in a study of response to subunit inactivated influenza vaccine. TCRdb passed the RT-PCR reads through MiXCR, listing each CDR3 protein once. The sample holds over 400,000 distinct CDR3 sequences; 10% to 15% are singletons and the top ten take under 15%. The sample in question was PBMCs from blood, obtained about 40 days after vaccination. This TCR came from a man aged 45-60 years who received an inactivated influenza vaccine.

The CDR3: CSARGGAGAYNEQFF. The DNA of the CDR3 is TGCAGTGCTAGAGGGGGGGCAGGGGCGTACAATGAGCAGTTCTTC. V gene TRBV20-1 combines with J gene TRBJ2-1; the D call may be TRBD1 or TRBD2 (6 bases each). This CDR3 contains 15 residues. V was pared by 1 base and J by 4 bases, with 14 bases between. CDR1 and CDR2 from the germline V gene are DFQATT and SNEGSKA (reference sequence).